These T cell receptor beta chains were read from a single sample in a study of T-cell reconstitution after alpha-beta-depleted transplantation in children. TCRdb called the PCR reads again in MiXCR, with one record for every CDR3 protein. The sample yields about 98,000 distinct CDR3 sequences, about 25% seen once. The starting material was PBMCs, obtained before TCRalphabeta/CD19-depleted stem cell transplant. These receptors all stem from a boy younger than 10 with acute lymphoblastic leukemia, due to receive a stem cell transplant. The CDR3 runs from the conserved cysteine through the conserved F or W. The order of the fields is V gene, J gene, clone size, D gene, CDR3 DNA, CDR3 protein. D genes are given only for firm matches. Size values are once, few and many counts, or a class for expanded clones, and some rows have none.

TRBV20-1	TRBJ2-2	few	TRBD2	TGCAGCGCCCCTGAGCTAGCGGGAGCTGGGGAGCTGTTTTTT	CSAPELAGAGELFF
TRBV28	TRBJ1-2	few	.	TGTGCCAGCAGACCCGGACTGCCCAACTATGGCTACACCTTC	CASRPGLPNYGYTF
TRBV4-3	TRBJ2-3	.	TRBD2	TGCGCCAGCAGCCAGGTTAGCGGGAGTACTACGGATACGCAGTATTTT	CASSQVSGSTTDTQYF
TRBV27	TRBJ2-1	many	.	TGTGCCAGCACCGGAGGGACTGCTTATAATGAGCAGTTCTTC	CASTGGTAYNEQFF
TRBV24-1	TRBJ1-1	.	.	TGTGCCACCAGTGATTTTGGTAGACAGAGCCCCATGAACACTGAAGCTTTCTTT	CATSDFGRQSPMNTEAFF
TRBV28	TRBJ2-1	.	TRBD2	TGTGCCAGCAGATCCGGGACTAGTTATGAGCAGTTCTTC	CASRSGTSYEQFF
TRBV24-1	TRBJ2-3	.	.	TGTGCCACCAGTCCCCATGGGGCGGAGGCCACAGATACGCAGTATTTT	CATSPHGAEATDTQYF
TRBV5-1	TRBJ2-2	many	.	TGCGCCAGCAGCTTGGGAAGCGGAGGGTCCACCGGGGAGCTGTTTTTT	CASSLGSGGSTGELFF
TRBV4-1	TRBJ2-7	many	TRBD2	TGCGCCAGCAGCCCAATCCGGTCTAGCGGAGCGCTAACCTACGAGCAGTACTTC	CASSPIRSSGALTYEQYF
TRBV11-2	TRBJ2-3	.	TRBD2	TGTGCCAGCAGCTTAGGTAGCGGGATGGTCACAGATACGCAGTATTTT	CASSLGSGMVTDTQYF
TRBV29-1	TRBJ2-1	many	.	TGCAGCGTTGAAGCCCCAGACTCTTATGAGCAGTTCTTC	CSVEAPDSYEQFF
TRBV4-2	TRBJ2-1	.	TRBD2	TGTGCCAGCAGCCAAGTAGGAACTAGCGGAGGTAATGAGCAGTTCTTC	CASSQVGTSGGNEQFF